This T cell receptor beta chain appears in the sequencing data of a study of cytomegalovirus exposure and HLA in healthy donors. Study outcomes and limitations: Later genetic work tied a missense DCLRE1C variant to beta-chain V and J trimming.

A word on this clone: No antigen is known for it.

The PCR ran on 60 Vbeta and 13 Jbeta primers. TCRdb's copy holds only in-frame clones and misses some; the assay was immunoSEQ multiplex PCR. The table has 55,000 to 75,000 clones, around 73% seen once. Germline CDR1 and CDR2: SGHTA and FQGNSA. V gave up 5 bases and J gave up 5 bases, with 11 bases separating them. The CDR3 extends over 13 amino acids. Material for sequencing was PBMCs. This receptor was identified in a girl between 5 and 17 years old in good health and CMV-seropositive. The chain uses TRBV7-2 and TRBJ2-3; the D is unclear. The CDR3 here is CASSPQTGDTQYF. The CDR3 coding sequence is TGTGCCAGCAGCCCCCAAACCGGAGATACGCAGTATTTT. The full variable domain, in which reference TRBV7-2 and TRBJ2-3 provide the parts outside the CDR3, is GAGVSQSPSNKVTEKGKDVELRCDPISGHTALYWYRQSLGQGLEFLIYFQGNSAPDKSGLPSDRFSAERTGGSVSTLTIQRTQQEDSAVYLCASSPQTGDTQYFGPGTRLTVL.